This T cell receptor beta chain originates from a study of graft-versus-host responses after intestinal transplantation. Study in general: The recipients all started with anti-thymocyte globulin induction and then took tacrolimus and steroids for roughly three years.

Broader study findings: Detected in recipient marrow were GvH clones, some of which were first observed in ileum or blood.

Method: immunoSEQ multiplex PCR; TCRdb's copy keeps in-frame clones and lacks some. The sample consists of 90,000 to 130,000 clones, roughly 92% of them appearing once. Trimming removed 2 bases at V and 4 bases at J, with 8 bases between. The CDR3 is 13 residues long. CDR1 MGHDK and CDR2 SYGVNS come from the germline V gene. On this clone itself: Its antigen is undetermined.

This chain joins TRBV25-1 and TRBJ2-5, with D maybe TRBD1 (5 bases). The sample in question was unstimulated CD4+ T cells sorted from spleen or lymph node cells, obtained before transplant. The source of this sequence is a human donor who was the organ donor for an intestinal transplant. Written as DNA, the CDR3 is TGTGCCAGCAGTGAAGGGGCGCGAGAGACCCAGTACTTC. This sequence encodes CASSEGARETQYF.